The entry below gives a single T cell receptor (beta chain) sequence along with its context. This entry belongs to a study of blood T cells in healthy people across ages. A second PCR, run for about 7 to 11 cycles, used a sample-barcoded 5' primer plus a J-beta primer mix. TCRdb processed the 5' RACE reads anew with MiXCR; each CDR3 protein has one entry. The table has approximately 780,000 distinct CDR3 sequences, 25% to 30% seen once. Germline V gene data show CDR1 as MDHEN and CDR2 as SYDVKM. CDR3 length equals 16 residues. V lost 7 bases and J lost 3, with 22 bases in between. These data were likewise used in another study, on T cells of mothers and their children.

The genes are TRBV28 and TRBJ2-7; D gene ambiguous. The TCR comes from a boy aged 10-17 years in good health. The sample comprised blood. In nucleotides, the CDR3 is TGTGCCAGCACCCCTCTGAAGTACAATCCCGGCTACGAGCAGTACTTC. Protein product: CASTPLKYNPGYEQYF.